Listed here are 31 T cell receptor beta chains from one sample, sequenced in a study of identical twins. MiXCR, applied by TCRdb to the 5' RACE reads, yields one record per CDR3 protein. The sample carries 700,000 or so distinct CDR3 sequences, around 8.3% recorded once. These data were also reused for a study on yellow fever vaccine responses in identical twins.

The sample consisted of PBMCs. These receptors were collected from a woman between 18 and 29 years old in good health.

Turning to this clonotype: One end of the junction does not line up with germline, which may come from a read error. The chain has TRBV5-7 and TRBJ2-3; TRBD2 is a possible D gene (5 bases). TRBV5-7 is known as an ORF, though its function is uncertain. This CDR3 has 16 residues. The CDR3 DNA sequence: TGTGCCAGGAGCTCCTGGAGGCTAGTCTCCACAGATACGCAGTATTTT. Its protein is CARSSWRLVSTDTQYF.

J is TRBJ2-3 and V is TRBV7-6, with D maybe TRBD1 (5 bases). This CDR3 has 13 amino acids. CDR1 SGHVS and CDR2 FNYEAQ come from the germline V gene. V was shortened by 4 bases and J by 5 bases, with 10 bases between the two germline ends. The CDR3 region has the DNA TGTGCCAGCAGCTGGCTGACAGAAGATACGCAGTATTTT. It specifies CASSWLTEDTQYF. The complete variable domain, with remaining parts taken from reference TRBV7-6 and TRBJ2-3, reads GAGVSQSPRYKVTKRGQDVALRCDPISGHVSLYWYRQALGQGPEFLTYFNYEAQQDKSGLPNDRFSAERPEGSISTLTIQRTEQRDSAMYRCASSWLTEDTQYFGPGTRLTVL.

The gene calls are TRBV4-3 and TRBJ2-7; D ambiguous. Germline V gene data show CDR1 as LGHNA and CDR2 as YSLEER. CDR3 length: 14 residues. V shed 0 bases and J shed 1 base, with 7 bases lying between them. The CDR3 DNA follows: TGCGCCAGCAGCCAAGAGGCCGGATCCTACGAGCAGTACTTC. Its protein is CASSQEAGSYEQYF.

The chain couples TRBV20-1 to TRBJ2-7; D may be TRBD1 or TRBD2 (6 bases each). The CDR3 extends over 14 amino acids. CDR1 is DFQATT and CDR2 is SNEGSKA in the germline V gene (reference sequence). V was shortened by 4 bases and J by 3 bases, with 16 bases between the two germline ends. CDR3 DNA: TGCAGTGCTACCTGGCGGGACATAGACTACGAGCAGTACTTC. Its protein product is CSATWRDIDYEQYF.

In this sample, this clonotype turned up a few times. The chain carries TRBV28 and TRBJ2-7, with TRBD1 matching 9 bases. The length of the CDR3 is 14 residues. CDR1 and CDR2 (germline): MDHEN, SYDVKM. V lost 2 bases and J lost 6; bases outside the gene matches: 5. The CDR3 DNA reads TGTGCCAGCAGTTTAACTGGGACAGGGAGCGAGCAGTACTTC. Translating it yields CASSLTGTGSEQYF. Variable domain in full (rest from reference TRBV28 and TRBJ2-7): DVKVTQSSRYLVKRTGEKVFLECVQDMDHENMFWYRQDPGLGLRLIYFSYDVKMKEKGDIPEGYSVSREKKERFSLILESASTNQTSMYLCASSLTGTGSEQYFGPGTRLTVT.

This clonotype was seen ten or more times. The genes are TRBV20-1 and TRBJ2-3; no firm D call. The CDR3 runs 14 residues. Between the trimmed V and J ends, which lost 0 bases and 4 bases, there was a span of 11 bases. In germline, CDR1 is DFQATT, CDR2 SNEGSKA (reference sequence). In nucleotides, the CDR3 is TGCAGTGCTAGAGATGGATTTTCAGCAGATACGCAGTATTTT. It yields the protein CSARDGFSADTQYF.

The chain links TRBV3-1 to TRBJ2-1; D unclear. Trimming took 8 bases from V and 6 from J, leaving 11 bases between them. This CDR3 comprises 12 residues. The germline V gene has CDR1 LGHDT and CDR2 YNNKEL (reference sequence). The CDR3 sequence is CASALAFNEQFF. In nucleotides, the CDR3 is TGTGCCAGCGCGTTAGCTTTCAATGAGCAGTTCTTC.

This clonotype was observed many times. This chain connects TRBV7-9 to TRBJ2-7; 9 bases line up with TRBD2. This CDR3 contains 14 residues. Germline V gives CDR1 SEHNR, CDR2 FQNEAQ (reference sequence). Unmatched junction bases numbered 6, after V lost 5 bases and J lost 4 bases. The CDR3 protein is CASSRLADSYEQYF. As DNA, the CDR3 is TGTGCCAGCAGCCGACTAGCGGATTCTTACGAGCAGTACTTC.

This clonotype occurred a few times. V is TRBV7-9 and J is TRBJ2-2; 7 nucleotides align to TRBD1. The germline CDR1 and CDR2 sequences are SEHNR and FQNEAQ (reference sequence). This CDR3 region has 14 residues. V was clipped by 4 bases and J by 5 bases; unmatched bases: 4. This CDR3 is CASSSKTGTGELFF. DNA for the CDR3: TGTGCCAGCAGCTCAAAGACAGGGACCGGGGAGCTGTTTTTT. Variable domain in full (rest from reference TRBV7-9 and TRBJ2-2): DTGVSQNPRHKITKRGQNVTFRCDPISEHNRLYWYRQTLGQGPEFLTYFQNEAQLEKSRLLSDRFSAERPKGSFSTLEIQRTEQGDSAMYLCASSSKTGTGELFFGEGSRLTVL.

At least ten counts were recorded for this clonotype. V usage is TRBV12-3 or TRBV12-4 and J usage is TRBJ2-5, with D maybe TRBD2 (5 bases). V was trimmed by 3 bases and J by 4 bases, leaving 6 bases between them. The CDR3 sequence is 12 residues long. The CDR3, as DNA: TGTGCCAGCAGTTTCGAGGGAGAGACCCAGTACTTC. Translation: CASSFEGETQYF.

This clonotype appeared a few times. This chain uses TRBV20-1 with TRBJ1-5; tentatively, D is TRBD1 (5 bases). Looked up from germline, CDR1 is DFQATT and CDR2 is SNEGSKA (reference sequence). The CDR3 sequence is 15 residues long. V lost 0 bases, J lost 7 bases, and 16 bases lay in between. The DNA of the CDR3 is TGCAGTGCTAGAGATCTAGGCAGGGCAGAGCAGCCCCAGCATTTT. It encodes CSARDLGRAEQPQHF.

This clonotype was observed a handful of times. The V call is TRBV7-9, the J call TRBJ2-7; D remains ambiguous. V lost 7 bases and J 3 bases, leaving 10 bases between the germline ends. Germline V CDR1 and CDR2: SEHNR, FQNEAQ (reference sequence). The CDR3 totals 12 residues. The CDR3 here is CASTTSDYEQYF. The CDR3 nucleotides are TGTGCCAGCACCACGTCGGACTACGAGCAGTACTTC.

This clonotype was counted at least ten times. The chain is built from TRBV3-1 and TRBJ2-3; 9 bases match TRBD2. Germline trimming cut 4 bases from V and 0 bases from J; bases unmatched to any gene: 5. Germline V CDR1 and CDR2: LGHDT, YNNKEL (reference sequence). The CDR3 loop spans 16 amino acids. CDR3 residues: CASSLQRGASTDTQYF. CDR3 bases: TGTGCCAGCAGCCTCCAGCGGGGGGCGAGCACAGATACGCAGTATTTT.

In its sample, this clonotype was seen many times. The chain carries TRBV18 and TRBJ2-7; D might be TRBD1 or TRBD2, each matching 5 bases. This CDR3 has 13 residues. Germline V gene lookup returns CDR1 KGHSH and CDR2 LQKENI. Trimming stripped 1 base from V and 2 bases from J, with 6 bases between. The CDR3 spells CASSPQGPYEQYF. In nucleotides, the CDR3 is TGTGCCAGCTCACCACAGGGACCCTACGAGCAGTACTTC.

In regard to this clonotype: The junction departs from germline at one end; a sequencing error may be responsible. V is TRBV7-9 and J is TRBJ2-7; D remains ambiguous. The CDR3 is 12 amino acids. Germline V gene data show CDR1 as SEHNR and CDR2 as FQNEAQ (reference sequence). The CDR3 loop is CANSRLPPEQYF. The CDR3 coding sequence is TGTGCCAACAGCCGCCTACCGCCCGAGCAGTACTTC.

This clonotype came up a few times. Written as DNA, the CDR3 is TGTGCCAGCAGCTTGAAGCTAGCCGATACGCAGTATTTT. The encoded protein is CASSLKLADTQYF. This sequence joins TRBV7-2 and TRBJ2-3; a weak D match, TRBD2 (5 bases). Germline values: CDR1 SGHTA, CDR2 FQGNSA. V was clipped by 3 bases and J by 6 bases, with 10 bases between them. The CDR3 covers 13 residues.

This clonotype was seen many times. The chain is built from TRBV5-6 and TRBJ2-1; 7 nucleotides match TRBD2. Germline V CDR1 and CDR2: SGHDT, YYEEEE. This CDR3 region has 16 residues. With V trimmed by 3 bases and J by 4 bases, 10 bases remained unmatched. The CDR3 protein is CASSWGEGPTYNEQFF. The CDR3 bases are TGTGCCAGCAGCTGGGGGGAGGGCCCAACTTACAATGAGCAGTTCTTC.

Here the CDR3 reads CASRGTGRNEQFF. The CDR3 DNA follows: TGTGCCAGCAGGGGGACTGGGCGCAATGAGCAGTTCTTC. The chain joins TRBV12-3 or TRBV12-4 to TRBJ2-1; TRBD2 might be the D (6 bases). The CDR3 consists of 13 residues. V was trimmed by 6 bases and J by 6 bases, leaving 12 bases between them.

The genes are TRBV27 and TRBJ2-1; 7 nucleotides match TRBD2. J was trimmed by 0 bases and V by 2 bases; bases with no gene match: 7. In germline, CDR1 is MNHEY, CDR2 SMNVEV (reference sequence). This CDR3 is built from 17 residues. The CDR3 sequence: CASSLQAGAISYNEQFF. The CDR3 DNA reads as TGTGCCAGCAGTTTACAGGCGGGAGCAATCTCCTACAATGAGCAGTTCTTC.

This clonotype was counted many times. J is TRBJ2-2 and V is TRBV29-1; the D is unclear. This CDR3 contains 12 residues. V was trimmed by 5 bases and J by 5 bases, leaving 9 bases between them. The germline CDR1 and CDR2 sequences are SQVTM and ANQGSEA. CDR3 amino acids: CSVRENTGELFF. The CDR3 DNA follows: TGCAGCGTTAGGGAAAATACCGGGGAGCTGTTTTTT.

This clonotype was seen only a few times. V is TRBV25-1 and J is TRBJ2-5; a possible D gene is TRBD1 (6 bases). V was pared by 1 base and J by 2 bases, with 14 bases between. This CDR3 has 16 amino acids. The germline V gene encodes CDR1 MGHDK and CDR2 SYGVNS. CDR3 coding DNA: TGTGCCAGCAGTGAATTTGGAGGCAGGGGACAAGAGACCCAGTACTTC. Protein: CASSEFGGRGQETQYF.

This chain connects TRBV6-1 to TRBJ2-7, with 7 bases that match TRBD2. J lost 6 bases, V lost 7 bases, and 18 bases had no gene match. This CDR3 contains 16 residues. Germline V gene data show CDR1 as MNHNS and CDR2 as SASEGT. CDR3 region: CASTARGGSGGSEQYF. The CDR3 nucleotides are TGTGCCAGCACCGCTCGGGGCGGGAGTGGTGGGAGCGAGCAGTACTTC.

The genes are TRBV15 and TRBJ2-7, with D uncertain. The CDR3 spans 13 residues. Trimming stripped 0 bases from V and 2 bases from J, with 5 bases between. Per germline, CDR1 LNHNV and CDR2 YYDKDF (reference sequence). CDR3 residues: CATSRENTYEQYF. CDR3 DNA sequence: TGTGCCACCAGCAGAGAGAACACCTACGAGCAGTACTTC.

This clonotype was detected many times. V is TRBV20-1 and J is TRBJ1-1; 10 bases map to TRBD1. The CDR3 totals 13 residues. The germline V gene has CDR1 DFQATT and CDR2 SNEGSKA (reference sequence). Germline trimming cut 2 bases from V and 4 bases from J; bases unmatched to any gene: 1. The CDR3 region is CSARRQGATEAFF. CDR3 bases: TGCAGTGCTAGAAGACAGGGGGCCACTGAAGCTTTCTTT.

This sequence joins TRBV3-1 and TRBJ2-3; possible D gene TRBD1, 5 bases. The CDR3 loop spans 14 amino acids. V lost 5 bases to trimming and J lost 5 bases, with 14 bases between them. The germline CDR1 and CDR2 sequences are LGHDT and YNNKEL (reference sequence). This CDR3 is CASSADQGRDTQYF. The CDR3 coding sequence is TGTGCCAGCAGCGCGGACCAGGGAAGAGATACGCAGTATTTT.

The V call is TRBV6-2 or TRBV6-3, the J call TRBJ2-4; 13 nucleotides agree with TRBD2. Germline CDR1 and CDR2: MNHEY and SVGEGT. The CDR3 consists of 17 residues. J was trimmed by 6 bases and V by 2 bases; bases with no gene match: 7. The CDR3: CASSYAGLAGDGNIQYF. CDR3 sequence (DNA): TGTGCCAGCAGTTACGCAGGACTAGCGGGGGATGGAAACATTCAGTACTTC.

The gene calls are TRBV7-9 and TRBJ2-1; D is uncertain. V lost 3 bases and J 3 bases, leaving 12 bases between the germline ends. The germline gives CDR1 SEHNR, CDR2 FQNEAQ (reference sequence). The CDR3 is 15 amino acids. The CDR3 DNA sequence: TGTGCCAGCAGCTTTGGGCGGAATGTCTACAATGAGCAGTTCTTC. Protein sequence: CASSFGRNVYNEQFF. Variable domain in full (rest from reference TRBV7-9 and TRBJ2-1): DTGVSQNPRHKITKRGQNVTFRCDPISEHNRLYWYRQTLGQGPEFLTYFQNEAQLEKSRLLSDRFSAERPKGSFSTLEIQRTEQGDSAMYLCASSFGRNVYNEQFFGPGTRLTVL.

The genes are TRBV7-6 and TRBJ2-7; 9 bases agree with TRBD2. Per germline, CDR1 SGHVS and CDR2 FNYEAQ. V dropped 2 bases and J dropped 0; count of bases not matched to a gene: 5. This CDR3 comprises 16 residues. The CDR3 coding sequence is TGTGCCAGCAGCTTACTAGCGGGATTGAGCTCCTACGAGCAGTACTTC. Protein sequence: CASSLLAGLSSYEQYF.

This clonotype was seen at least ten times. The CDR3 region is CASSSVGGNQPQHF. CDR3 bases: TGTGCCAGCAGCTCCGTAGGAGGGAATCAGCCCCAGCATTTT. The J gene is TRBJ1-5, the V gene TRBV5-6; no reliable D call. This CDR3 is built from 14 residues. Trimming took off 3 bases at V and 4 bases at J, with 11 bases between the two ends. Germline assignment: CDR1 SGHDT and CDR2 YYEEEE.

V is TRBV2 and J is TRBJ2-1; D may be TRBD2 (6 bases). Germline CDR1 is SNHLY and CDR2 is FYNNEI. CDR3 size: 17 residues. Trimming cost V 2 bases and J 4 bases, with 18 bases left between them. CDR3 nucleotides: TGTGCCAGCAGTGAATTCAAGGGGAGCGGGCTTTACAATGAGCAGTTCTTC. Encoded protein: CASSEFKGSGLYNEQFF.

This clonotype was counted a few times. The chain combines TRBV30 with TRBJ1-1, with D perhaps matching TRBD1 (6 bases). This CDR3 is 13 amino acids long. The germline V and J ends were trimmed by 8 bases and 2 bases, with 15 bases remaining between them. The germline gives CDR1 GTSNPN, CDR2 SVGIG (reference sequence). As DNA, the CDR3 is TGTGCCGGAAGGGGGGAAGGTAACACTGAAGCTTTCTTT. It is translated as CAGRGEGNTEAFF.